This T cell receptor beta chain was recorded in a study of CD8 T cells in Susac syndrome. TCR beta sequences were obtained from blood CD8+ and CD4+ T cells. In contrast to the negatively isolated CD8+ and CD4+ T cells, TEMRA cells were FACS-enriched. The RNA input was roughly 0.45 to 1 ug, and it was reverse transcribed with random hexamers. TCRdb passed the immunoSEQ multiplex PCR reads through MiXCR, listing each CDR3 protein once. The sample comprises approximately 100,000 distinct CDR3 sequences, over 90% of which are singletons, and around 0.15% rests with the top ten. The sequencing sample was made of CD4+ T cells from PBMCs. This receptor was obtained from a human donor in good health.

Here the CDR3 reads CASRGQENFSYEQYF. CDR3 in DNA: TGTGCCAGCCGGGGACAGGAAAATTTTTCCTACGAGCAGTACTTC. The chain employs TRBV6-2 or TRBV6-3 and TRBJ2-7; 8 bases fit TRBD1. The CDR3 has 15 amino acids. V lost 8 bases to trimming and J lost 1 base; unmatched junction nucleotides: 10. CDR1 is MNHEY and CDR2 is SVGEGT in the germline V gene.